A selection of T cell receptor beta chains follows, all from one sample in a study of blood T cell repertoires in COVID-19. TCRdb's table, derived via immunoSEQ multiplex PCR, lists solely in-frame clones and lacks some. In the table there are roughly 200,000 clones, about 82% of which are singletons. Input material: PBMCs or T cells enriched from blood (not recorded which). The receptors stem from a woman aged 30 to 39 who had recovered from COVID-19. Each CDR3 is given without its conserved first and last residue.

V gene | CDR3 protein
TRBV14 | ASSHTTDTQY
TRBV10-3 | AISEKVTANYGYT
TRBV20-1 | SASPTSGRNRETQY
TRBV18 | ASSPGQAGNTIY
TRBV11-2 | ASSPSLWGGGENTEAF
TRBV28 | ASRMTGASGYT
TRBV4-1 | ASSQAMPSVEETQY
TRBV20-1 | SADGAVEQY
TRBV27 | ASSLDREWQPQH
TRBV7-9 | ASSSPQGVHYEQY
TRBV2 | ASSDYERYNEQF
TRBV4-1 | ASSQGLADSYEQY
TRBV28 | ASSLDFTDTQY
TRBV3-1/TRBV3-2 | ASSPGPPWGPQETQY
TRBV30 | AWIAGASSTQY
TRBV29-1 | SVDGQGAGETQY
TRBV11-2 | ASSLFAGRDEQY
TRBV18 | ASSPPALVNEQF
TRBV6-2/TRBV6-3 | ASSYPRHETYEQY
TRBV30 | AGGSGATYEQY
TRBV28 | ASSTRTGMNQPQH
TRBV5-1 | ASSLGVRGTVNEQF
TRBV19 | ATIQQAGALTNQPQH
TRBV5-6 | ASSFSLAGVYEQY
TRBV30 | AWCPLGGGEDTQY
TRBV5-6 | ASSLDRQVNTDTQY
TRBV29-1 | SVLMNTGELF
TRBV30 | AWSVRAGIKETQY
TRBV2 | ASGKREGEEQY
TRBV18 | ASSPYITGQNQPQH
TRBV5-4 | ASSGTGSEQY
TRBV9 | ASSVDASGYNEQF
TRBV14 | ASNRQGGETQY
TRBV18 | ASSPRIRQGAYEKLF
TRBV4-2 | ASSQDLALAGEYEQY
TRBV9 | ASSVETSGAANTGELF
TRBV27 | ASSRGSSDRGGEKLF
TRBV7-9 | ASSTGTGGR
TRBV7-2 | ASSPGTSGWETQY
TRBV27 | ASSRTMISGQPQH
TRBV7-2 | ASSLVGTGGHEQY
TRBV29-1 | SVERLAGANEQF
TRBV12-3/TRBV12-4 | ASSSTGETQY
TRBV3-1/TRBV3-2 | ASSLASGDYNEQF
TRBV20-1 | SASEGQGWTPLH
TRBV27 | ATWTRAYEQY
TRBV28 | ASARARGPNYGYT
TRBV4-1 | ASSQPSQGSNQPQH
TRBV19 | ASSIIGSGELF
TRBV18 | ASSPGTSAQTQETQY
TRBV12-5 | ASGVGRDGSGANVLT
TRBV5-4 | ASSTGTRLSNTEAF
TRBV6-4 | ASSDSVGTGGSEQY